This TCR beta chain derives from a study of T cell repertoires in cytomegalovirus infection. The wider study: Use of recently identified HLA-C-restricted and well-studied HLA-B-restricted CMV epitopes was part of the study. General study findings and limits: Dominating the ex vivo response were HLA-C-restricted CMV-specific TCR beta clonotypes.

V shed 8 bases and J shed 3 bases, with 8 bases lying between them. Germline-derived CDR1 and CDR2 are MNHEY and SVGEGT. This CDR3 region has 12 residues. For this clonotype: As yet, its antigen is unknown.

TCRdb recomputed calls from the reads with MiXCR, one row per CDR3 protein. The top ten clones hold less than 45% of a sample with approximately 110,000 distinct CDR3 sequences, over 25% of them seen once. The genes are TRBV6-2 or TRBV6-3 and TRBJ2-1, with a possible D match to TRBD1 (6 bases). The starting material was CD8+ T cells from cultured PBMCs, obtained from culture after CMV antigen stimulation. This clonotype was obtained from a human donor in good health (CMV status not recorded). Some clones in this sample may be carry-over from other donors' samples. CDR3 nucleotides: TGTGCCAGCGCAGGGGTCTACAATGAGCAGTTCTTC. It yields the protein CASAGVYNEQFF.